The clone carrying this TCR beta chain was picked up one time. What it recognizes is unknown. This specimen comes from a study of T cell responses to AZD1222 COVID-19 vaccine. About the research overall: Samples with a second dose at about 4 or about 12 weeks were pooled together.

The CDR3 sequence is 16 residues long. CDR1 is SGHTA, CDR2 FQGTGA, per germline. The junction had 9 bases not matched to a gene; V was cut back by 5 bases and J by 7 bases. TCRdb keeps only in-frame clones here, not all; method: immunoSEQ multiplex PCR. The data contain about 96,000 clones, 70% to 90% of them singletons. The study, taken as a whole, reports: Spike-specific TCRs gained breadth and depth after people received two AZD1222 doses. Among the donors, most were white British and more were female, and clonal diversity was possibly underestimated.

This chain uses TRBV7-3 with TRBJ2-2; 11 bases are shared with TRBD2. The sequencing used peripheral blood, collected on day 0 of AZD1222 vaccination. This TCR was sampled from an adult in good health. The DNA of the CDR3 is TGTGCCAGCAGCCCCAGGGCTAGCGGGGGGCGCGGGGAGCTGTTTTTT. Protein product: CASSPRASGGRGELFF.